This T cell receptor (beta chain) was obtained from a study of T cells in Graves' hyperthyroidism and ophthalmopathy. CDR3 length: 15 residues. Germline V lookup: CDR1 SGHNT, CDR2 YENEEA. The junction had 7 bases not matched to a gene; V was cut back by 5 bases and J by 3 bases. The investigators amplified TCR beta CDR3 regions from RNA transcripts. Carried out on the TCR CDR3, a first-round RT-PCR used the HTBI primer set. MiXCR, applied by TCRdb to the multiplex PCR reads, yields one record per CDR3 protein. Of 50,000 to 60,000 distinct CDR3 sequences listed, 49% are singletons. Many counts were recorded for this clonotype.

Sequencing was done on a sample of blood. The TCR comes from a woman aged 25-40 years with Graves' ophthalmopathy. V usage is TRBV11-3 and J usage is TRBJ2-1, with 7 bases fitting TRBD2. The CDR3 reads CASSVSTGGYNEQFF. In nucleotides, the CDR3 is TGTGCCAGCAGCGTTTCAACGGGAGGCTACAATGAGCAGTTCTTC.